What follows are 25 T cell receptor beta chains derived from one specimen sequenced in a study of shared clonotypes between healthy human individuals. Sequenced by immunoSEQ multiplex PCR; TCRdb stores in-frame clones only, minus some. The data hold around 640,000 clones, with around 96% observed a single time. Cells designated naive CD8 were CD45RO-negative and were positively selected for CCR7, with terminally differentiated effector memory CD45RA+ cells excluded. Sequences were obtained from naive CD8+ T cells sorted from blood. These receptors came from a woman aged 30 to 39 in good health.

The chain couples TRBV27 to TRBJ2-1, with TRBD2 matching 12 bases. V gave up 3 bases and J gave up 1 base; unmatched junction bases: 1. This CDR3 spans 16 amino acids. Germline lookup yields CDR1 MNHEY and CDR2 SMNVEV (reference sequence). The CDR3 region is CASSFLAGGSYNEQFF. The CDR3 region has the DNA TGTGCCAGCAGTTTTCTAGCGGGGGGGTCCTACAATGAGCAGTTCTTC.

The CDR3 spells CASSHPSRDRDSYEQYF. The CDR3 DNA reads TGCGCCAGCAGCCATCCTTCCCGGGACAGGGACTCCTACGAGCAGTACTTC. The chain carries TRBV4-1 and TRBJ2-7; 9 positions match TRBD1. V lost 3 bases and J lost 0; bases outside the gene matches: 9. Germline V lookup: CDR1 MGHRA, CDR2 YSYEKL. The CDR3 extends over 17 amino acids.

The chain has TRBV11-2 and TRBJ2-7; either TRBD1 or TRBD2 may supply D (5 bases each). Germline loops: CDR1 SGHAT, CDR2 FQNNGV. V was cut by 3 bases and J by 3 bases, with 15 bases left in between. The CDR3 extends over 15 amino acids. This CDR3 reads CASSFPGLGVYEQYF. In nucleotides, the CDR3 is TGTGCCAGCAGCTTCCCGGGGCTAGGGGTCTACGAGCAGTACTTC.

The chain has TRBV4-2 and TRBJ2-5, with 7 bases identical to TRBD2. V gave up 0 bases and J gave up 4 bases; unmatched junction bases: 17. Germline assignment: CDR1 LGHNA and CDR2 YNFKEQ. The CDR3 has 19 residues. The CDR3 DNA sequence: TGTGCCAGCAGCCAAGATTACGGCGGGAGTGGGTTCTCCGGAGAGACCCAGTACTTC. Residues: CASSQDYGGSGFSGETQYF.

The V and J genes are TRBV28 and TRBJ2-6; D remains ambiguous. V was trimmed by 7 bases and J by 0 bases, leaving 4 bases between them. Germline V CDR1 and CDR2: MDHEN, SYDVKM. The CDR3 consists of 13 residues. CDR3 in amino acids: CASTNSGANVLTF. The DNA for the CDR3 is TGTGCCAGCACTAACTCTGGGGCCAACGTCCTGACTTTC.

DNA for the CDR3: TGTGCCAGCAGCTTTCTCCAGGGGACTGAAGCTTTCTTT. Its translation: CASSFLQGTEAFF. V usage is TRBV7-2 and J usage is TRBJ1-1; a weak D match, TRBD1 (6 bases). Germline loops: CDR1 SGHTA, CDR2 FQGNSA. Deletions cut 3 bases from V and 5 bases from J, with 10 bases between. CDR3 length: 13 amino acids.

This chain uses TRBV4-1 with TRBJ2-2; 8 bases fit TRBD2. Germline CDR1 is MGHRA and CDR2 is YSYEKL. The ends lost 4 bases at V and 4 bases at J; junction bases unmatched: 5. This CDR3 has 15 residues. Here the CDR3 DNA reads TGCGCCAGCAGCCCGGGACTAGTAACCACCGGGGAGCTGTTTTTT. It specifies CASSPGLVTTGELFF.

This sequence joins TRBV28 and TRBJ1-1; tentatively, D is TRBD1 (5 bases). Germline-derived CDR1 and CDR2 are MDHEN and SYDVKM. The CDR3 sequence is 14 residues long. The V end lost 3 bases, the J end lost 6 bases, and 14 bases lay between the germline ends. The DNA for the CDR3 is TGTGCCAGCAGTTTCGGGACGCGGGTGCCTGAAGCTTTCTTT. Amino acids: CASSFGTRVPEAFF. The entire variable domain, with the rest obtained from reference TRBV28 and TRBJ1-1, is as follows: DVKVTQSSRYLVKRTGEKVFLECVQDMDHENMFWYRQDPGLGLRLIYFSYDVKMKEKGDIPEGYSVSREKKERFSLILESASTNQTSMYLCASSFGTRVPEAFFGQGTRLTVV.

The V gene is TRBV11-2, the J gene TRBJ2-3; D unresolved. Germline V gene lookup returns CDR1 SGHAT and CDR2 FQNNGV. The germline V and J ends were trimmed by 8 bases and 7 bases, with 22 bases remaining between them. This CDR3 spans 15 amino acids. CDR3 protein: CASLPGPHGGYTQYF. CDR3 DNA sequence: TGTGCCAGCCTACCCGGACCACACGGTGGTTATACGCAGTATTTT.

The CDR3 coding sequence is TGTGCCAGCAGTCCCACTAGCGGTCCCTACGAGCAGTACTTC. It translates to CASSPTSGPYEQYF. This chain connects TRBV27 to TRBJ2-7, with 8 bases lining up with TRBD2. J gave up 2 bases and V 5 bases, and 5 bases lay outside the gene matches. Germline lookup yields CDR1 MNHEY and CDR2 SMNVEV (reference sequence). This CDR3 has 14 residues.

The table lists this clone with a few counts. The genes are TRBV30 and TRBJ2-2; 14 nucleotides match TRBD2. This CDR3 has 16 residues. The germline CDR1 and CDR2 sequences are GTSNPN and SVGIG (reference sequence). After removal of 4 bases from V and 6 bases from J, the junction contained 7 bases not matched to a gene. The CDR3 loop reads CAWTGLAGGQPGELFF. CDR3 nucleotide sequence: TGTGCCTGGACTGGACTAGCGGGAGGTCAGCCCGGGGAGCTGTTTTTT.

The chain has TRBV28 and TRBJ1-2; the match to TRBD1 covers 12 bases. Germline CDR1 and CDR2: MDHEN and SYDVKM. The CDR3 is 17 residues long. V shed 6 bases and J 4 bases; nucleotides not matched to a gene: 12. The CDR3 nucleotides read TGTGCCAGCAGCTTGGTGGTTGGGACAGGGGGCTTCTATGGCTACACCTTC. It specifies CASSLVVGTGGFYGYTF.

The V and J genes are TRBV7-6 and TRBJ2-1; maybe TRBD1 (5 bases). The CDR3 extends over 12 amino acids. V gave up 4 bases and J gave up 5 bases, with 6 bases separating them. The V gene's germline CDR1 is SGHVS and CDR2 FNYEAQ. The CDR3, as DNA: TGTGCCAGCAGCTCAGGGAACAATGAGCAGTTCTTC. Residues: CASSSGNNEQFF.

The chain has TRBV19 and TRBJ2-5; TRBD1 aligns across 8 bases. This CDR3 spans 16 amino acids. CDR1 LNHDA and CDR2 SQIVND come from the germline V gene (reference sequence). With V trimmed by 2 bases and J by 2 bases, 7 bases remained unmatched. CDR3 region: CASSIRATGAQETQYF. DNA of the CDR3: TGTGCCAGTAGTATAAGGGCGACAGGGGCACAAGAGACCCAGTACTTC.

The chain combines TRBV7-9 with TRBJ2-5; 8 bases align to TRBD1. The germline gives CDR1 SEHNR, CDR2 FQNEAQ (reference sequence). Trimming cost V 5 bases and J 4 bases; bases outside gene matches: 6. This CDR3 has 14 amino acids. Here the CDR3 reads CASSPGQERETQYF. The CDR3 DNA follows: TGTGCCAGCAGCCCGGGACAGGAGAGAGAGACCCAGTACTTC.

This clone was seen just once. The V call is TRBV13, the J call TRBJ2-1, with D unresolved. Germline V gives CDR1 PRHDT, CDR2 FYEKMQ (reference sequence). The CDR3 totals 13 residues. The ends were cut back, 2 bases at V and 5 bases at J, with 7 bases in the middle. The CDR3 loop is CASSLSSDNEQFF. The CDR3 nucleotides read TGTGCCAGCAGCTTATCCAGCGACAATGAGCAGTTCTTC.

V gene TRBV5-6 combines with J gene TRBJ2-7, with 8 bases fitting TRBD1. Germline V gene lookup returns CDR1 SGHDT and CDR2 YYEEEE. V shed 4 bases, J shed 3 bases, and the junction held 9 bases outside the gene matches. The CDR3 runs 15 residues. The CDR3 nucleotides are TGTGCCAGCAGCAGAGACAGGGGAAGTCACTACGAGCAGTACTTC. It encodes CASSRDRGSHYEQYF.

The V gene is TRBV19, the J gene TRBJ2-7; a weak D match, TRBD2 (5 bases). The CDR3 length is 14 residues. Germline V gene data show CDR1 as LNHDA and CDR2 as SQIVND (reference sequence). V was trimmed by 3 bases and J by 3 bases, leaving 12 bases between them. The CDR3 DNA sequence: TGTGCCAGTAGTATCTCGGGGAGTGACTACGAGCAGTACTTC. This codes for CASSISGSDYEQYF.

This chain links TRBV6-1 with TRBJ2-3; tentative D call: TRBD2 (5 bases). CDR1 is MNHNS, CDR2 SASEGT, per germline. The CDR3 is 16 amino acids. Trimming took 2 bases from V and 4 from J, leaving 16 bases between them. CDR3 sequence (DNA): TGTGCCAGCAGTGAATGGATGGGCGAGGGCGCAGATACGCAGTATTTT. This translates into CASSEWMGEGADTQYF.

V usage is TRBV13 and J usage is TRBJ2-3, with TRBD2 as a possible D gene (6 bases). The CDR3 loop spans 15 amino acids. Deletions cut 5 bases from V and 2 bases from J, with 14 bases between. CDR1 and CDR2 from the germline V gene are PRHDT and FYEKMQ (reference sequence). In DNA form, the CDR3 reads TGTGCCAGCAGCCGCCGAGGCGGGGTCACAGATACGCAGTATTTT. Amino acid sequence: CASSRRGGVTDTQYF. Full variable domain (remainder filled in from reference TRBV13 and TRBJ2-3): AAGVIQSPRHLIKEKRETATLKCYPIPRHDTVYWYQQGPGQDPQFLISFYEKMQSDKGSIPDRFSAQQFSDYHSELNMSSLELGDSALYFCASSRRGGVTDTQYFGPGTRLTVL.

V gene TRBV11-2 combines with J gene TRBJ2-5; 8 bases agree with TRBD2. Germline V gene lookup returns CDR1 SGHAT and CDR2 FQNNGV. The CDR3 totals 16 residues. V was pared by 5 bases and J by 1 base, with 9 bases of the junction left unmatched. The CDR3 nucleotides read TGTGCCAGCAGCCGTCGAGCGGGAGCTACCCAAGAGACCCAGTACTTC. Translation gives CASSRRAGATQETQYF.

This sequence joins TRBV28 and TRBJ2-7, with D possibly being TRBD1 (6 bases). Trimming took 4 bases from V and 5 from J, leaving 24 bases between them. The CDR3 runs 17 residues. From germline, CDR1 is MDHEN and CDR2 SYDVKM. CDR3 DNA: TGTGCCAGCAGTTGGGCCTTAGGGGGACCACCTCAAGACGAGCAGTACTTC. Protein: CASSWALGGPPQDEQYF. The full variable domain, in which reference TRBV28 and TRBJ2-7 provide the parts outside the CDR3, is DVKVTQSSRYLVKRTGEKVFLECVQDMDHENMFWYRQDPGLGLRLIYFSYDVKMKEKGDIPEGYSVSREKKERFSLILESASTNQTSMYLCASSWALGGPPQDEQYFGPGTRLTVT.

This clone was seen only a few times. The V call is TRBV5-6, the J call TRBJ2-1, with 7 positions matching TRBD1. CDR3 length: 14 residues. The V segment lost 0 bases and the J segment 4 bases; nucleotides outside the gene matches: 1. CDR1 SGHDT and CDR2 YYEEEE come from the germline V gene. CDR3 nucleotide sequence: TGTGCCAGCAGCTTGGGGGACAGTTACAATGAGCAGTTCTTC. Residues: CASSLGDSYNEQFF.

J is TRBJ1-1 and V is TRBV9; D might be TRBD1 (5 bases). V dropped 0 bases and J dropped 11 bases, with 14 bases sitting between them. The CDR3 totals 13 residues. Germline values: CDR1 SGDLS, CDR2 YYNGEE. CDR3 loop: CASSVDPGTRAFF. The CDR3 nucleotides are TGTGCCAGCAGCGTAGACCCGGGGACGAGGGCTTTCTTT.

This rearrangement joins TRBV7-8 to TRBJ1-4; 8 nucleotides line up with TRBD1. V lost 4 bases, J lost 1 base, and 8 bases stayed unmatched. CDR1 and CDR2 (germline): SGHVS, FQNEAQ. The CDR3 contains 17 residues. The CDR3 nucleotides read TGTGCCAGCAGCTCGAAGATTACAGGGGGAACTAATGAAAAACTGTTTTTT. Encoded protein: CASSSKITGGTNEKLFF.